This record covers a single TCR beta chain. Germline V lookup: CDR1 SQVTM, CDR2 ANQGSEA. The CDR3 runs 13 residues. The trim removed 6 bases at V and 10 bases at J, leaving 6 bases unmatched. The sequencing template was cDNA reverse transcribed from extracted RNA. Using immunoSEQ multiplex PCR, the repertoire was profiled, and TCRdb retains in-frame clones only, with some absent. Here the sample spans about 150,000 clones, 50% to 60% being singletons. This record belongs to a study of CD8+ T cells in alopecia areata. Sequenced input: CD4+ T cells sorted from blood. This rearrangement joins TRBV29-1 to TRBJ2-1; TRBD2 matches 13 bases. The receptor comes from a human donor in good health. CDR3 bases: TGCAGCGTCGGACTAGCGGGAGACGGAGAGCAGTTCTTC. Amino acid sequence: CSVGLAGDGEQFF.